This paragraph covers one T cell receptor beta chain sequence. This specimen comes from a study of blood T cell repertoires in COVID-19. The repertoire was sequenced with immunoSEQ multiplex PCR; TCRdb's copy has only in-frame clones and lacks some. This repertoire shows 150,000 to 250,000 clones, approximately 84% found once; its top ten account for approximately 6.9%. In germline, CDR1 is MNHEY, CDR2 SMNVEV (reference sequence). CDR3 size: 15 residues. V was clipped by 6 bases and J by 10 bases; unmatched bases: 16. The TCR originated in a human donor with acute or convalescent COVID-19. The donor label of this sample is uncertain. This sequence joins TRBV27 and TRBJ1-1; 8 nucleotides agree with TRBD1. The sample was peripheral blood. CDR3 sequence reads: CASRGEAQGASIAFF. The CDR3 DNA sequence: TGTGCCAGCAGAGGGGAAGCTCAGGGGGCTTCAATAGCTTTCTTT.